This entry lists 5 T cell receptor beta chains sequenced from one sample in a study of blood T cell repertoires in COVID-19. Using immunoSEQ multiplex PCR, the repertoire was profiled, and TCRdb retains in-frame clones only, with some absent. The sample holds some 270,000 clones, 80% to 90% seen once. Sequences were obtained from peripheral blood. These receptors all stem from a woman aged 70-85 years with acute or convalescent COVID-19.

The chain uses TRBV5-1 and TRBJ1-1, with D perhaps matching TRBD1 (5 bases). Germline CDR1 SGHRS, CDR2 YFSETQ. The CDR3 spans 13 residues. Between the trimmed V and J ends, which lost 4 bases and 8 bases, there was a span of 15 bases. As DNA, the CDR3 is TGCGCCAGCAGCATAGAGAGCGGGACGGAAGCTTTCTTT. It is translated as CASSIESGTEAFF.

The chain is built from TRBV6-5 and TRBJ1-5; D ambiguous. Trimming took off 7 bases at V and 4 bases at J, with 17 bases between the two ends. Per germline, CDR1 MNHEY and CDR2 SVGAGI. This CDR3 has 15 amino acids. In DNA form, the CDR3 reads TGTGCCAGCATGAGGGTACAGTTTCTTAATCAGCCCCAGCATTTT. Translated, it gives CASMRVQFLNQPQHF.

This chain joins TRBV3-1 (or the pseudogene TRBV3-2) and TRBJ1-5; no firm D call. In germline, CDR1 is LGHDT, CDR2 YNNKEL (reference sequence). This CDR3 contains 13 residues. V dropped 2 bases and J dropped 11 bases, with 13 bases sitting between them. Written as DNA, the CDR3 is TGTGCCAGCAGCCAACGCTCAAGCGGGACCCAGCATTTT. Encoded protein: CASSQRSSGTQHF.

V and J are TRBV6-1 and TRBJ2-2, with a possible D match to TRBD2 (6 bases). Germline CDR1 is MNHNS and CDR2 is SASEGT. V gave up 1 base and J gave up 7 bases, with 13 bases separating them. The CDR3 totals 15 residues. CDR3 sequence (DNA): TGTGCCAGCAGTGAAGTGCAGGGAGGAAGCGGGGAGCTGTTTTTT. It codes for CASSEVQGGSGELFF.

This clone was recorded a few times. The chain couples TRBV19 to TRBJ1-2; weak D call: TRBD1 (5 bases). Germline CDR1 LNHDA, CDR2 SQIVND (reference sequence). This CDR3 has 15 amino acids. Trimming removed 7 bases from V and 7 bases from J, with 22 bases in between. CDR3 DNA sequence: TGTGCCAGTACCCCACTCGAGATGGGGGGATCTGGCTACACCTTC. Protein product: CASTPLEMGGSGYTF.